The rows below give T cell receptor beta chains drawn from one sample of a study of CD8 T cells in ankylosing spondylitis. TCRdb reprocessed the 5' RACE reads with MiXCR, giving one entry per CDR3 protein. The sample shows around 230,000 distinct CDR3 sequences, less than 10% of them seen only once. Input material: blood, either unsorted or a sorted T cell fraction (not recorded which). The receptors stem from a male donor with ankylosing spondylitis or in good health (not recorded which). Both conserved end residues are part of each CDR3. A D gene is named only where the DNA matches it firmly. A row's size may be missing; if present it is once, few, many or a size class.

J: TRBJ2-3
D: TRBD2
V: TRBV20-1
size: .
DNA: TGCAGTGCTAGGTGGAGCGGGAGGCGGAATACGCAGTATTTT
CDR3: CSARWSGRRNTQYF

J: TRBJ2-5
D: .
V: TRBV18
size: many
DNA: TGTGCCAGCTCACCAGGGCAGATGGAGACCCAGTACTTC
CDR3: CASSPGQMETQYF

J: TRBJ2-3
D: TRBD1
V: TRBV7-2
size: many
DNA: TGTGCCAGCAGGACAGGGGTGGGGGGAGATACGCAGTATTTT
CDR3: CASRTGVGGDTQYF

J: TRBJ1-2
D: .
V: TRBV27
size: .
DNA: TGTGCCAGCAGTTTATACGGGGACGAAAACTATGGCTACACCTTC
CDR3: CASSLYGDENYGYTF

J: TRBJ1-2
D: TRBD1
V: TRBV3-1
size: many
DNA: TGTGCCAGCAGCCAAGGACCGGGACAGAGCTATGGCTACACCTTC
CDR3: CASSQGPGQSYGYTF

J: TRBJ2-7
D: .
V: TRBV7-9
size: few
DNA: TGTGCCAGCAGCTTAGTTAGCCATACCTACGAGCAGTACTTC
CDR3: CASSLVSHTYEQYF

J: TRBJ2-1
D: TRBD1
V: TRBV27
size: many
DNA: TGTGCCAGCAGTTTATTGGTCGGGACAGGGAGGGGCAATGAGCAGTTCTTC
CDR3: CASSLLVGTGRGNEQFF

J: TRBJ1-1
D: .
V: TRBV12-3/TRBV12-4
size: many
DNA: TGTGCCAGCAGGAGCAGGGTCCCCGAAGCTTTCTTT
CDR3: CASRSRVPEAFF

J: TRBJ2-1
D: .
V: TRBV30
size: few
DNA: TGTGCCTGGAGGGGACGGGTAGGGTACAGCTCCTACAATGAGCAGTTCTTC
CDR3: CAWRGRVGYSSYNEQFF

J: TRBJ2-3
D: .
V: TRBV7-9
size: many
DNA: TGTGCCAGCAGTAACCCGGCCGGCACGGTGTATTTT
CDR3: CASSNPAGTVYF

J: TRBJ2-3
D: .
V: TRBV12-3/TRBV12-4
size: many
DNA: TGTGCCAGCACCGGGCGGGCTAGCACAGATACGCAGTATTTT
CDR3: CASTGRASTDTQYF

J: TRBJ1-5
D: .
V: TRBV6-1
size: many
DNA: TGTGCCAGCAGTGTCACAGGTTATCAGCCCCAGCATTTT
CDR3: CASSVTGYQPQHF

J: TRBJ2-3
D: TRBD2
V: TRBV7-9
size: .
DNA: TGTGCCAGCAGCCCCTGGGCGGGAGCCAGCACAGATACGCAGTATTTT
CDR3: CASSPWAGASTDTQYF

J: TRBJ1-1
D: TRBD1
V: TRBV7-8
size: few
DNA: TGTGCCAGCAGCTTAAGTCGGGGCGGACAGGCACGGGGGACTGAAGCTTTCTTT
CDR3: CASSLSRGGQARGTEAFF

J: TRBJ1-6
D: .
V: TRBV27
size: many
DNA: TGTGCCAGCAGCCTTCTCGCGGAGGGCTATAATTCACCCCTCCACTTT
CDR3: CASSLLAEGYNSPLHF

J: TRBJ2-1
D: .
V: TRBV12-3/TRBV12-4
size: many
DNA: TGTGCCAGCAGTCCACGGAGTAGTGAGCAGTTCTTC
CDR3: CASSPRSSEQFF

J: TRBJ1-2
D: TRBD1
V: TRBV27
size: many
DNA: TGTGCCAGCAGCGAGACAGGGGGCTCTATTGGCTACACCTTC
CDR3: CASSETGGSIGYTF

J: TRBJ2-3
D: TRBD1
V: TRBV20-1
size: many
DNA: TGCAGTGCAACGGACAGGGCCGATACGCAGTATTTT
CDR3: CSATDRADTQYF

J: TRBJ2-1
D: .
V: TRBV19
size: few
DNA: TGTGCCAGTAGTATAGTTGGGGCCTACAATGAGCAGTTCTTC
CDR3: CASSIVGAYNEQFF

J: TRBJ2-7
D: .
V: TRBV20-1
size: few
DNA: TGCAGTGCTAGGAGGTCGGGGGACAGCTCCTACGAGCAGTACTTC
CDR3: CSARRSGDSSYEQYF

J: TRBJ1-2
D: .
V: TRBV7-2
size: many
DNA: TGTGCCAGCAGCTCAGCCCAGTCTAGGGGATATGGCTACACCTTC
CDR3: CASSSAQSRGYGYTF

J: TRBJ2-1
D: .
V: TRBV25-1
size: few
DNA: TGTGCCAGCAGTGATTTTCCCCCCCCAGGGTATACCTACAATGAGCAGTTCTTC
CDR3: CASSDFPPPGYTYNEQFF

J: TRBJ2-3
D: .
V: TRBV9
size: .
DNA: TGTGCCAGCAGCCCTAGTGGGGGGGCCGGAGATACGCAGTATTTT
CDR3: CASSPSGGAGDTQYF

J: TRBJ1-1
D: .
V: TRBV27
size: many
DNA: TGTGCCAGCAGTTCCGGAAGGATGGACACTGAAGCTTTCTTT
CDR3: CASSSGRMDTEAFF

J: TRBJ2-1
D: .
V: TRBV7-2
size: many
DNA: TGTGCCAGCAGCCTCTCGGTGGGGAATGAGCAGTTCTTC
CDR3: CASSLSVGNEQFF

J: TRBJ2-7
D: TRBD1
V: TRBV6-1
size: many
DNA: TGTGCCAGCAGGGACAGGGGCTACGAGCAGTACTTC
CDR3: CASRDRGYEQYF

J: TRBJ1-2
D: .
V: TRBV7-2
size: .
DNA: TGTGCCAGCAGCTCAACCAGGGACGTCTATGGCTACACCTTC
CDR3: CASSSTRDVYGYTF

J: TRBJ2-2
D: TRBD1
V: TRBV5-1
size: many
DNA: TGCGCCAGCAGCTTTGACAGGGCGGACGGGGAGCTGTTTTTT
CDR3: CASSFDRADGELFF

J: TRBJ2-1
D: TRBD2
V: TRBV5-1
size: many
DNA: TGCGCCAGCAGCCTTGGGACTAGCAATGAGCAGTTCTTC
CDR3: CASSLGTSNEQFF

J: TRBJ1-2
D: .
V: TRBV7-9
size: many
DNA: TGTGCCAGCAGCTTCGGCTATGGCTACACCTTC
CDR3: CASSFGYGYTF

J: TRBJ2-3
D: .
V: TRBV3-1
size: many
DNA: TGTGCCAGCAGCCAAAGGACAGATACGCAGTATTTT
CDR3: CASSQRTDTQYF

J: TRBJ2-7
D: .
V: TRBV28
size: many
DNA: TGTGCCAGCAGGATCCCGGGGACCTACGAGCAGTACTTC
CDR3: CASRIPGTYEQYF

J: TRBJ2-3
D: TRBD2
V: TRBV7-2
size: many
DNA: TGTGCCAGCAGCTTGAACAGCGGGAAGTCAGATACGCAGTATTTT
CDR3: CASSLNSGKSDTQYF

J: TRBJ1-5
D: .
V: TRBV12-3/TRBV12-4
size: many
DNA: TGTGCCAGCAGTCCCCCCGGTCGGATCAATCAGCCCCAGCATTTT
CDR3: CASSPPGRINQPQHF

J: TRBJ1-2
D: .
V: TRBV10-3
size: many
DNA: TGTGCCATCAGTGACCAGGGGAGGAATGGCTACACCTTC
CDR3: CAISDQGRNGYTF

J: TRBJ2-2
D: .
V: TRBV30
size: .
DNA: TGTGCCTGGAGTGCGGGACCGCCCGGGGAGCTGTTTTTT
CDR3: CAWSAGPPGELFF

J: TRBJ2-5
D: TRBD1
V: TRBV27
size: .
DNA: TGTGCCAGCAGCCAAGTCCGGGACAGGGCTCAAGAGACCCAGTACTTC
CDR3: CASSQVRDRAQETQYF

J: TRBJ2-1
D: .
V: TRBV12-3/TRBV12-4
size: many
DNA: TGTGCCAGCAGTTTAGAATCTAGTTGGAATGAGCAGTTCTTC
CDR3: CASSLESSWNEQFF

J: TRBJ1-1
D: .
V: TRBV5-4
size: few
DNA: TGTGCCAGCAGCTTGGGACATAGACAGGTCCGCACTGAAGCTTTCTTT
CDR3: CASSLGHRQVRTEAFF

J: TRBJ1-1
D: TRBD1
V: TRBV7-3
size: many
DNA: TGTGCCAGCAGCGCCAAACAGGGGATGGCTGAAGCTTTCTTT
CDR3: CASSAKQGMAEAFF

J: TRBJ2-5
D: .
V: TRBV20-1
size: .
DNA: TGCAGTGCTAGAGATCCAATGGAGGGTCTGGAGACCCAGTACTTC
CDR3: CSARDPMEGLETQYF

J: TRBJ2-2
D: .
V: TRBV6-9
size: many
DNA: TGTGCCAGGAGATTCGGGTTTCGGACTAACCCGAACACCGGGGAGCTGTTTTTT
CDR3: CARRFGFRTNPNTGELFF

J: TRBJ1-6
D: TRBD1
V: TRBV27
size: many
DNA: TGTGCCAGCAGCGACGAGACAGGGTCACCTTCACCCCTCCACTTT
CDR3: CASSDETGSPSPLHF